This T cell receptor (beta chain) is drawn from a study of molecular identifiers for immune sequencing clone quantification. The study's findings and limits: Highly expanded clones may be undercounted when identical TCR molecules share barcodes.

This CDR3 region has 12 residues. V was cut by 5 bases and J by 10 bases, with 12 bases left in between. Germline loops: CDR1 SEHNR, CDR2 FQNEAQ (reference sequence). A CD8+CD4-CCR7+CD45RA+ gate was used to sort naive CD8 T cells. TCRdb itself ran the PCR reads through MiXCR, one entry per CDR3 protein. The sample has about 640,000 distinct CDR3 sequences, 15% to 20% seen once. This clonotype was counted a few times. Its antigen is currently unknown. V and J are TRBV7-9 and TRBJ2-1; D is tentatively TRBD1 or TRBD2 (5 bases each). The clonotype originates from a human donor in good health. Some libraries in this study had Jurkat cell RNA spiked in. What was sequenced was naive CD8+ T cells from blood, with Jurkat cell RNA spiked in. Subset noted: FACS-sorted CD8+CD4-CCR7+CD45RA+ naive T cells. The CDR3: CASSMGVDEQFF. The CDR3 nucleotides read TGTGCCAGCAGCATGGGGGTGGACGAGCAGTTCTTC.